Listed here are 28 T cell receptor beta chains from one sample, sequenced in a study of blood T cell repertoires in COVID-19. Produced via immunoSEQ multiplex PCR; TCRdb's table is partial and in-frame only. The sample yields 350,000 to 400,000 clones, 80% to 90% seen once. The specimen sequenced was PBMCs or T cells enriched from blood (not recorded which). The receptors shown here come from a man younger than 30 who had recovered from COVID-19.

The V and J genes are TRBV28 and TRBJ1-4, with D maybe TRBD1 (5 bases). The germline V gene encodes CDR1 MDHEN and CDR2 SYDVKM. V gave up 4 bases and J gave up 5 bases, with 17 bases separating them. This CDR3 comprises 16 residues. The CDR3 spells CASSSPPGRGNEKLFF. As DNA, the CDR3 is TGTGCCAGCAGTTCACCCCCGGGGCGGGGGAATGAAAAACTGTTTTTT.

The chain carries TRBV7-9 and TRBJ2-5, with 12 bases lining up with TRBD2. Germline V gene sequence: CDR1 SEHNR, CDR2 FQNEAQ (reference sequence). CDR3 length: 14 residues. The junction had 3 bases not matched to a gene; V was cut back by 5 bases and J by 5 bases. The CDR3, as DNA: TGTGCCAGCAGCCCTAGCGGGGGGGCGGAGACCCAGTACTTC. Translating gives CASSPSGGAETQYF.

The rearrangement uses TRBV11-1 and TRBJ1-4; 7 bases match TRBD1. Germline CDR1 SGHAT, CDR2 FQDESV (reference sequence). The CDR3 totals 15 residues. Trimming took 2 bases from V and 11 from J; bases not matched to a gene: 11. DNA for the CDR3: TGTGCCAGCAGCTTACTCCGGGACAGTAAAGGGAAACTGTTTTTT. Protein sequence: CASSLLRDSKGKLFF.

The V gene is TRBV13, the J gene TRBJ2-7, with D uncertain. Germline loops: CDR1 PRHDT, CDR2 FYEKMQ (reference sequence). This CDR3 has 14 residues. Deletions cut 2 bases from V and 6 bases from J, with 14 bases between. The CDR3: CASSLRQEASEQYF. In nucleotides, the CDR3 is TGTGCCAGCAGCTTACGGCAGGAAGCCTCCGAGCAGTACTTC.

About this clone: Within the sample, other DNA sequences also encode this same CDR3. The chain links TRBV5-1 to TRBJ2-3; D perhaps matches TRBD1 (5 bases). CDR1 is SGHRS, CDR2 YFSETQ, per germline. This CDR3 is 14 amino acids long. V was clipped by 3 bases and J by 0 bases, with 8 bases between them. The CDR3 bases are TGCGCCAGCAGCTCAGGGTCTAGCACAGATACGCAGTATTTT. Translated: CASSSGSSTDTQYF.

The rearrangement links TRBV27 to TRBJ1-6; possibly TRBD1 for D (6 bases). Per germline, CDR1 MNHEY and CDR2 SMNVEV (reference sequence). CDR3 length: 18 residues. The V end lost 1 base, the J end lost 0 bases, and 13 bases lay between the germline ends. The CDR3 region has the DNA TGTGCCAGCAGTTTATGGTACAGGGCTTCCTCCTATAATTCACCCCTCCACTTT. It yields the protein CASSLWYRASSYNSPLHF.

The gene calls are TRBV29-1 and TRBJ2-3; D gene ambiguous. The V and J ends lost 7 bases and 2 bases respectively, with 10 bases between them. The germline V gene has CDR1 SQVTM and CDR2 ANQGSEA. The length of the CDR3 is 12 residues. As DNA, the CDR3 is TGCAGCGGTGGAGAGTACACAGATACGCAGTATTTT. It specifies CSGGEYTDTQYF.

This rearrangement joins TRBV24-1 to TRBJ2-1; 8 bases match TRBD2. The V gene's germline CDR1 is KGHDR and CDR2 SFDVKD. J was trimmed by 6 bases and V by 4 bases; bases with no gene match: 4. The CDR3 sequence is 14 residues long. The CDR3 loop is CATSEQTSGNEQFF. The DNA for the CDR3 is TGTGCCACCAGTGAACAAACTAGCGGCAATGAGCAGTTCTTC.

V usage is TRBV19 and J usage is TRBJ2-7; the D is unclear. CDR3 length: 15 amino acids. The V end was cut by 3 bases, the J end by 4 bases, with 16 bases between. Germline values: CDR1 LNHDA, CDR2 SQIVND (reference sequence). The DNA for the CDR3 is TGTGCCAGTAGTATTTCCCTCGGCGGATCTTACGAGCAGTACTTC. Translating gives CASSISLGGSYEQYF. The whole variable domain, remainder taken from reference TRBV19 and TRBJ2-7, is DGGITQSPKYLFRKEGQNVTLSCEQNLNHDAMYWYRQDPGQGLRLIYYSQIVNDFQKGDIAEGYSVSREKKESFPLTVTSAQKNPTAFYLCASSISLGGSYEQYFGPGTRLTVT.

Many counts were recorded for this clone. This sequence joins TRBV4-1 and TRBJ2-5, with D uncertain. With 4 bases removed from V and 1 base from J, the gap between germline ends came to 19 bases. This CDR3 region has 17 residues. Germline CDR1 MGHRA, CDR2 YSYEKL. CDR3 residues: CASSLYPVGQLQETQYF. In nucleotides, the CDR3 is TGCGCCAGCAGCCTTTACCCCGTTGGGCAGCTCCAAGAGACCCAGTACTTC.

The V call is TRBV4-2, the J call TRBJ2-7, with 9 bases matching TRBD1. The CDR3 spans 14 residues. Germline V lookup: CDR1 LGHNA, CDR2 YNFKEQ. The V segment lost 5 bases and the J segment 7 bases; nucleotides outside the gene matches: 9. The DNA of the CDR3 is TGTGCCAGCAGCTTACGAGGGACAGGGTATGAGCAGTACTTC. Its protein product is CASSLRGTGYEQYF.

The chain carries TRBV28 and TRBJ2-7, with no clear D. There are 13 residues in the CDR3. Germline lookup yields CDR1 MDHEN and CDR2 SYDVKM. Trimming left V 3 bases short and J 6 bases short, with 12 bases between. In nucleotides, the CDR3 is TGTGCCAGCAGTTTGTCAGGATCAATCGAGCAGTACTTC. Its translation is CASSLSGSIEQYF.

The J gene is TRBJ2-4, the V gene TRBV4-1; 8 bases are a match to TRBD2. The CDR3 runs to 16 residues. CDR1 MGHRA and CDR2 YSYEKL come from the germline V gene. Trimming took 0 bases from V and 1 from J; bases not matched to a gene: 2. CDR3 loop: CASSQDPGGAKNIQYF. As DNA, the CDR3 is TGCGCCAGCAGCCAAGATCCGGGGGGGGCCAAAAACATTCAGTACTTC.

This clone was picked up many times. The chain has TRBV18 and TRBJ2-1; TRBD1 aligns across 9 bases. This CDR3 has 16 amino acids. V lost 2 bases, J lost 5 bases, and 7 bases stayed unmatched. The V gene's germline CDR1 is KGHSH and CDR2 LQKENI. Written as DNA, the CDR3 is TGTGCCAGCTCACCATCTAGTGGGACAGGGAACAATGAGCAGTTCTTC. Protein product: CASSPSSGTGNNEQFF. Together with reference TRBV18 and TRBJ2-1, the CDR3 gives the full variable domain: NAGVMQNPRHLVRRRGQEARLRCSPMKGHSHVYWYRQLPEEGLKFMVYLQKENIIDESGMPKERFSAEFPKEGPSILRIQQVVRGDSAAYFCASSPSSGTGNNEQFFGPGTRLTVL.

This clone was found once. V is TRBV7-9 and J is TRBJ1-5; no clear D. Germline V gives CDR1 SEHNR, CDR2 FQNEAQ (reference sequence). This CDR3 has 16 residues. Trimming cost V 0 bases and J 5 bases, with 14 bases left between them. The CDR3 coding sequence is TGTGCCAGCAGCTTAGCTAGAGGGAAGAGTTATCAGCCCCAGCATTTT. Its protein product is CASSLARGKSYQPQHF.

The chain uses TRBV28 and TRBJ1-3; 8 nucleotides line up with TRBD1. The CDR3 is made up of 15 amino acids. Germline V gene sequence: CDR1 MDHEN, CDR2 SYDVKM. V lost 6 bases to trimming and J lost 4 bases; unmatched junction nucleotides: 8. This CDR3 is CASSPDRAWGNTIYF. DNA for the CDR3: TGTGCCAGCAGCCCGGACAGGGCTTGGGGAAACACCATATATTTT.

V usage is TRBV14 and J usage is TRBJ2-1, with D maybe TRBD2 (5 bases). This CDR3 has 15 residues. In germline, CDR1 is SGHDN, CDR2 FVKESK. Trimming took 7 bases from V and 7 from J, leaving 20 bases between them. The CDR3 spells CASKPPMAGLNEQFF. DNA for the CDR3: TGTGCCAGCAAACCCCCTATGGCGGGTCTGAATGAGCAGTTCTTC.

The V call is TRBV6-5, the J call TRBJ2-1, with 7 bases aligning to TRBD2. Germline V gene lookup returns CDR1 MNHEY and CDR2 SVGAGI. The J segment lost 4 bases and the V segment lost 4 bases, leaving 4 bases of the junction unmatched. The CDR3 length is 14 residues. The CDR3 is CASSFSGFYNEQFF. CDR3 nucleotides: TGTGCCAGCAGTTTTAGCGGGTTTTACAATGAGCAGTTCTTC.

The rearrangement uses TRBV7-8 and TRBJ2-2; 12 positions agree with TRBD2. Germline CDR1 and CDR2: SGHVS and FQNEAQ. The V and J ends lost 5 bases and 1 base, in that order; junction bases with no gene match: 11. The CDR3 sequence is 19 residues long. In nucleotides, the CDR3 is TGTGCCAGCAGCAACCCTAGCGGGAGGGCCTTCAAGAACACCGGGGAGCTGTTTTTT. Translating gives CASSNPSGRAFKNTGELFF.

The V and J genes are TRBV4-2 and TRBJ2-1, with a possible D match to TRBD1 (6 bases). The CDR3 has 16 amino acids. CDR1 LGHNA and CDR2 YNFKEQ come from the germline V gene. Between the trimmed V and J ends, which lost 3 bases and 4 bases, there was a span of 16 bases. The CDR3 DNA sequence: TGTGCCAGCAGCCAGGACCCCGGGACACAATACAATGAGCAGTTCTTC. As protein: CASSQDPGTQYNEQFF.

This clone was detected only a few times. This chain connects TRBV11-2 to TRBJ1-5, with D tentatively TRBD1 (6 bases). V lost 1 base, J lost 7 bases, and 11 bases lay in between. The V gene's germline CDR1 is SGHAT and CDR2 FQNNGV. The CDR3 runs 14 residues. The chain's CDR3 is CASSLVAGDQPQHF. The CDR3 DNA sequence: TGTGCCAGCAGCTTAGTTGCAGGGGACCAGCCCCAGCATTTT. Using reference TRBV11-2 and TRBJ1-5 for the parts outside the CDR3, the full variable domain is EAGVAQSPRYKIIEKRQSVAFWCNPISGHATLYWYQQILGQGPKLLIQFQNNGVVDDSQLPKDRFSAERLKGVDSTLKIQPAKLEDSAVYLCASSLVAGDQPQHFGDGTRLSIL.

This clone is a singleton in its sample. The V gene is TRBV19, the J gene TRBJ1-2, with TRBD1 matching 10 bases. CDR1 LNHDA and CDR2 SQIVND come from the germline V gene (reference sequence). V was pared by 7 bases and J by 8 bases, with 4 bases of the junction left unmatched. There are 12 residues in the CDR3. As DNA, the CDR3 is TGTGCCAGTACCGGGACAGGGGTCGGCTACACCTTC. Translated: CASTGTGVGYTF.

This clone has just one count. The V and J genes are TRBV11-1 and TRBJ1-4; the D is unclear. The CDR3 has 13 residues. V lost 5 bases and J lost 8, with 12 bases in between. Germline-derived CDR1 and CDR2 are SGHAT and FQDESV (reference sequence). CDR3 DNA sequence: TGTGCCAGCAGCCGCGGCCGTGGGGAAAAACTGTTTTTT. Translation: CASSRGRGEKLFF. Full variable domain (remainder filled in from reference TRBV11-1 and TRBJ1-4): EAEVAQSPRYKITEKSQAVAFWCDPISGHATLYWYRQILGQGPELLVQFQDESVVDDSQLPKDRFSAERLKGVDSTLKIQPAELGDSAMYLCASSRGRGEKLFFGSGTQLSVL.

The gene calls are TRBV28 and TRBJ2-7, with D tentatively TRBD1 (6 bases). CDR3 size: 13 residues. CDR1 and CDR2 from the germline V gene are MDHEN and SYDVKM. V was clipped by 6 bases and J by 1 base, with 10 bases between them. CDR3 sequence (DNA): TGTGCCAGCAGCCAAGGACAGTCCTACGAGCAGTACTTC. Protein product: CASSQGQSYEQYF.

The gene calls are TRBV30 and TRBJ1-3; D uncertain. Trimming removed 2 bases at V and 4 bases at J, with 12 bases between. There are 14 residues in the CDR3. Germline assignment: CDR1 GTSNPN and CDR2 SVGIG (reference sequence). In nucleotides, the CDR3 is TGTGCCTGGAGTCTAGGACGGGAGGGAAACACCATATATTTT. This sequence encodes CAWSLGREGNTIYF.

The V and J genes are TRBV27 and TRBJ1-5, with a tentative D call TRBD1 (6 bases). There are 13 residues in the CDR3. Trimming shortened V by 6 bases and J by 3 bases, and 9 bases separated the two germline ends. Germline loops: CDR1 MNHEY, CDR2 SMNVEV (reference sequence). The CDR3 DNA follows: TGTGCCAGCAGACAGGGCTTCAATCAGCCCCAGCATTTT. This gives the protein CASRQGFNQPQHF.

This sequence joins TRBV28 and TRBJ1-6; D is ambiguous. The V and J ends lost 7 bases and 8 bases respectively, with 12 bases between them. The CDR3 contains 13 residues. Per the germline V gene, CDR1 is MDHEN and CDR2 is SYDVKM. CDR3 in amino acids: CASTELRDSPLHF. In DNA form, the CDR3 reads TGTGCCAGCACCGAACTCCGGGATTCACCCCTCCACTTT.

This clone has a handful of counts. CDR3 sequence: CASRPDRGKEQPQHF. CDR3 DNA sequence: TGTGCCAGCAGGCCGGACAGGGGGAAAGAACAGCCCCAGCATTTT. The rearrangement uses TRBV28 and TRBJ1-5; 10 nucleotides align to TRBD1. CDR1 is MDHEN and CDR2 is SYDVKM in the germline V gene. V dropped 6 bases and J dropped 7; count of bases not matched to a gene: 9. The CDR3 contains 15 residues. The full variable domain, completed using reference TRBV28 and TRBJ1-5, is DVKVTQSSRYLVKRTGEKVFLECVQDMDHENMFWYRQDPGLGLRLIYFSYDVKMKEKGDIPEGYSVSREKKERFSLILESASTNQTSMYLCASRPDRGKEQPQHFGDGTRLSIL.